Shown below are 5 T cell receptor beta chains from a single sample sequenced in a study of cytomegalovirus exposure and HLA in healthy donors. Vbeta (60) and Jbeta (13) primers were used in the PCR. This table comes from immunoSEQ multiplex PCR, and its TCRdb copy is limited to in-frame clones, with some not included. The table has more than 150,000 clones, approximately 73% seen once; the top ten hold 2% to 3%. The sample comprised PBMCs. These TCRs come from a woman aged 30 to 39 in good health and CMV-seropositive.

The genes are TRBV5-1 and TRBJ2-4, with 7 bases that match TRBD2. V shed 3 bases, J shed 6 bases, and the junction held 6 bases outside the gene matches. The CDR3 loop spans 14 amino acids. CDR1 is SGHRS and CDR2 is YFSETQ in the germline V gene. The CDR3 sequence: CASSSPSGGNIQYF. As DNA, the CDR3 is TGCGCCAGCAGCTCCCCATCGGGGGGAAACATTCAGTACTTC.

J is TRBJ1-6 and V is TRBV27, with 7 bases aligning to TRBD1. The trim removed 5 bases at V and 14 bases at J, leaving 21 bases unmatched. Germline lookup yields CDR1 MNHEY and CDR2 SMNVEV (reference sequence). CDR3 size: 17 residues. The CDR3 DNA reads as TGTGCCAGCAGTACCCGTCCCGGGACAGCCGCGGTTTGGGCCCTCCACTTT. Its translation is CASSTRPGTAAVWALHF.

Note on this clone: A read error may account for a junction end that differs from germline. The chain links TRBV28 to TRBJ1-2; TRBD1 matches 8 bases. The CDR3 loop spans 11 amino acids. In germline, CDR1 is MDHEN, CDR2 SYDVKM. The CDR3 loop reads CATYRQGAPAF. In nucleotides, the CDR3 is TGTGCCACCTATCGTCAGGGGGCGCCGGCCTTC.

The rearrangement joins TRBV7-8 to TRBJ1-2, with D maybe TRBD1 (5 bases). The CDR3 contains 15 residues. With 3 bases removed from V and 1 base from J, the gap between germline ends came to 12 bases. The V gene's germline CDR1 is SGHVS and CDR2 FQNEAQ. CDR3 amino acids: CASSFRGDLNYGYTF. The DNA for the CDR3 is TGTGCCAGCAGCTTCCGGGGGGATCTTAACTATGGCTACACCTTC. The full variable domain, completed using reference TRBV7-8 and TRBJ1-2, is GAGVSQSPRYKVAKRGQDVALRCDPISGHVSLFWYQQALGQGPEFLTYFQNEAQLDKSGLPSDRFFAERPEGSVSTLKIQRTQQEDSAVYLCASSFRGDLNYGYTFGSGTRLTVV.

The V call is TRBV2, the J call TRBJ2-3; 9 nucleotides align to TRBD2. The CDR3 consists of 15 residues. In germline, CDR1 is SNHLY, CDR2 FYNNEI. V dropped 2 bases and J dropped 1; count of bases not matched to a gene: 1. DNA for the CDR3: TGTGCCAGCAGTGAACAGCGGGGGGGCACAGATACGCAGTATTTT. This sequence encodes CASSEQRGGTDTQYF.